Sequencing of this TCR beta chain was carried out in a study of blood T cell repertoires in COVID-19. The sample holds one count of this clone. Libraries were prepared by immunoSEQ multiplex PCR; TCRdb keeps only in-frame clonotypes and omits some of them. The table has under 200,000 clones, roughly 89% seen once. Germline CDR1 SGHDT, CDR2 YYEEEE. This CDR3 is built from 17 residues. The ends were cut back, 0 bases at V and 4 bases at J, with 17 bases in the middle. This sequence joins TRBV5-6 and TRBJ1-5; D may be TRBD1 (5 bases). This sequence was found in a woman between 70 and 85 years old with COVID-19, enrolled during active disease. The sequenced sample was peripheral blood. The CDR3 DNA is TGTGCCAGCAGCTTGGCCCCCCGGGGGGGATCTAATCAGCCCCAGCATTTT. Translating gives CASSLAPRGGSNQPQHF.